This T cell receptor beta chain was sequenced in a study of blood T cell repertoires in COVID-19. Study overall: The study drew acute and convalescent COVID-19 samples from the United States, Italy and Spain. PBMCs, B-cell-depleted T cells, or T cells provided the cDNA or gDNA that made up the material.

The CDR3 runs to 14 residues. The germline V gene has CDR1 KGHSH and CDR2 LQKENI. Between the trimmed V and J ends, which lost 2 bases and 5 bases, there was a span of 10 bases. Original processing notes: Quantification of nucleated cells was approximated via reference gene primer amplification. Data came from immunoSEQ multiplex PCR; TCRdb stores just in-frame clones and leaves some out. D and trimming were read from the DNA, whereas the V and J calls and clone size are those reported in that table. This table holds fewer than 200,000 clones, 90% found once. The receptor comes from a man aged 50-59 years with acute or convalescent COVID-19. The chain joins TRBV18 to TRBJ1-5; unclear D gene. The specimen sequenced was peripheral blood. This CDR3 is CASSPNSGDQPQHF. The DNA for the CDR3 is TGTGCCAGCTCACCAAATAGTGGAGATCAGCCCCAGCATTTT.